The 10 T cell receptor beta chains in this list originate from one sample, sequenced in a study of blood T cell repertoires in COVID-19. Sequencing was performed with immunoSEQ multiplex PCR; in TCRdb, only in-frame clones are kept and a portion is missing. The sample gives 60,000 or so clones, around 90% of which show up once; about 9.4% is in the top ten. Sequenced material: peripheral blood. These receptors all come from a human donor with acute or convalescent COVID-19. The donor label of this sample is uncertain.

The chain employs TRBV5-3 and TRBJ2-7; D possibly corresponds to TRBD2 (6 bases). TRBV5-3 is sorted into the ORF group, with uncertain function. The CDR3 sequence is 14 residues long. Trimming took 0 bases from V and 1 from J, leaving 8 bases between them. CDR3 nucleotides: TGTGCCAGAAGCTTGGGACTAGGTTCCTACGAGCAGTACTTC. It translates to CARSLGLGSYEQYF.

This chain joins TRBV7-6 and TRBJ2-1, with a weak D call TRBD1 (5 bases). This CDR3 contains 16 residues. Germline V gene lookup returns CDR1 SGHVS and CDR2 FNYEAQ. Trimming took 3 bases from V and 2 from J, leaving 14 bases between them. This chain's CDR3 is CASSFKGNPAYNEQFF. DNA for the CDR3: TGTGCCAGCAGCTTCAAGGGGAACCCGGCCTACAATGAGCAGTTCTTC.

In its sample, this clone was seen once. The chain has TRBV2 and TRBJ1-1, with 9 nucleotides matching TRBD1. J was trimmed by 1 base and V by 3 bases; bases with no gene match: 6. The CDR3 spans 16 residues. Germline V gene lookup returns CDR1 SNHLY and CDR2 FYNNEI. The CDR3 is CASSEGQGNWNTEAFF. CDR3 coding DNA: TGTGCCAGCAGTGAGGGACAGGGCAATTGGAACACTGAAGCTTTCTTT.

This chain links TRBV4-1 with TRBJ2-5, with 8 nucleotides matching TRBD2. V shed 3 bases and J 5 bases; nucleotides not matched to a gene: 11. Germline values: CDR1 MGHRA, CDR2 YSYEKL. The CDR3 extends over 16 amino acids. The CDR3 spells CASSQQGRGAWETQYF. CDR3 nucleotides: TGCGCCAGCAGCCAGCAAGGGCGGGGGGCCTGGGAGACCCAGTACTTC.

The chain has TRBV19 and TRBJ1-1, with D unresolved. The V and J ends lost 1 base and 5 bases respectively, with 11 bases between them. From germline, CDR1 is LNHDA and CDR2 SQIVND (reference sequence). This CDR3 comprises 14 residues. The CDR3 DNA sequence: TGTGCCAGTAGTATAGGGGCAGGAGGGACTGAAGCTTTCTTT. Residues: CASSIGAGGTEAFF. Full variable domain (outside the CDR3, taken from reference TRBV19 and TRBJ1-1): DGGITQSPKYLFRKEGQNVTLSCEQNLNHDAMYWYRQDPGQGLRLIYYSQIVNDFQKGDIAEGYSVSREKKESFPLTVTSAQKNPTAFYLCASSIGAGGTEAFFGQGTRLTVV.

V gene TRBV5-1 combines with J gene TRBJ2-5, with 9 bases matching TRBD2. There are 15 residues in the CDR3. CDR1 and CDR2 (germline): SGHRS, YFSETQ. Trimming at V came to 2 bases and at J to 7 bases, leaving 9 bases not matched to a gene. The CDR3 bases are TGCGCCAGCAGCTTTTCGCTAGCGGGATATGGGACCCAGTACTTC. This codes for CASSFSLAGYGTQYF.

In DNA form, the CDR3 reads TGTGCCAGCAGTTCCCCCTGGGAGGGCGCCAAAAACATTCAGTACTTC. It encodes CASSSPWEGAKNIQYF. J is TRBJ2-4 and V is TRBV28; 7 bases match TRBD2. CDR1 is MDHEN, CDR2 SYDVKM, per germline. The CDR3 contains 16 residues. V shed 4 bases, J shed 1 base, and the junction held 7 bases outside the gene matches.

The chain links TRBV10-3 to TRBJ1-5, with D perhaps matching TRBD1 (5 bases). Trimming left V 3 bases short and J 3 bases short, with 12 bases between. The CDR3 has 15 amino acids. The germline V gene has CDR1 ENHRY and CDR2 SYGVKD. CDR3 sequence reads: CAISDPDRNNQPQHF. CDR3 in DNA: TGTGCCATCAGTGATCCCGACAGAAACAATCAGCCCCAGCATTTT.

The chain carries TRBV5-1 and TRBJ2-7; tentative D call: TRBD2 (6 bases). The V and J ends lost 2 bases and 3 bases respectively, with 12 bases between them. The V gene's germline CDR1 is SGHRS and CDR2 YFSETQ. There are 14 residues in the CDR3. The CDR3 region has the DNA TGCGCCAGCAGCTTTGGGGGTAGCGGCTACGAGCAGTACTTC. Encoded protein: CASSFGGSGYEQYF. Filled out from reference TRBV5-1 and TRBJ2-7, the complete variable domain reads KAGVTQTPRYLIKTRGQQVTLSCSPISGHRSVSWYQQTPGQGLQFLFEYFSETQRNKGNFPGRFSGRQFSNSRSEMNVSTLELGDSALYLCASSFGGSGYEQYFGPGTRLTVT.

The chain employs TRBV30 and TRBJ2-3; tentatively, D is TRBD2 (5 bases). Germline values: CDR1 GTSNPN, CDR2 SVGIG (reference sequence). This CDR3 contains 11 residues. The V gene lost 3 bases and the J gene lost 5 bases, with 6 bases spanning the gap. Here the CDR3 DNA reads TGTGCCTGGAGCGGGGTAGATACGCAGTATTTT. The encoded protein is CAWSGVDTQYF.